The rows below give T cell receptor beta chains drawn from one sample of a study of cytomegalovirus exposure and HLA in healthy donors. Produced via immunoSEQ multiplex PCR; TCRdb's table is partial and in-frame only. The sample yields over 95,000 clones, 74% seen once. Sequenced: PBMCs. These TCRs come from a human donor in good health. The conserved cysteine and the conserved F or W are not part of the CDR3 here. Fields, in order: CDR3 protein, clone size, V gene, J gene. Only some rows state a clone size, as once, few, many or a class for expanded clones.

ASSLSTNYGYT,NA,TRBV5-5,TRBJ1-2
ASSQWGGDEQF,NA,TRBV14,TRBJ2-1
ASGSGAQGAIEKLF,NA,TRBV12-5,TRBJ1-4
ASSSRAGGLEDEQF,NA,TRBV7-6,TRBJ2-1
ASAPHGYNYGYT,NA,TRBV27,TRBJ1-2
AWGQGAYGYT,few,TRBV30,TRBJ1-2
ASSYRGRTGELF,many,TRBV28,TRBJ2-2
ASSPGGYNEKLF,once,TRBV7-2,TRBJ1-4
ASSLRGGGASTDTQY,NA,TRBV7-9,TRBJ2-3
ASRKSGTGLDQPQH,NA,TRBV2,TRBJ1-5
ASSPSLVTGIVTEAF,few,TRBV11-1,TRBJ1-1
ARTAGPSSGNTIY,NA,TRBV30,TRBJ1-3
ASSRRQGAVEKLF,NA,TRBV19,TRBJ1-4
ASSHSDRNTGELF,NA,TRBV4-2,TRBJ2-2
ASSSPDRGNRGYT,NA,TRBV6-6,TRBJ1-2
ASSLGQGVGWSSYEQY,NA,TRBV5-6,TRBJ2-7
ASSPSIQETQY,NA,TRBV18,TRBJ2-5
SWWTGSGDTQY,NA,TRBV29-1,TRBJ2-3
ASSEAESQGIRDTGELF,NA,TRBV2,TRBJ2-2
AWKSWTGTYEQY,NA,TRBV30,TRBJ2-7
ASSYSAGRNQPQH,NA,TRBV6-6,TRBJ1-5
ASSGLAGRTDTQY,NA,TRBV5-6,TRBJ2-3
ASSQDRVPYNEQF,few,TRBV6-5,TRBJ2-1
ASLEQQNTEAF,NA,TRBV7-2,TRBJ1-1
ASQDRIMNTEAF,NA,TRBV19,TRBJ1-1
ASSNPGLAGIDEQY,few,TRBV28,TRBJ2-7
ASSSNSGSPHEQY,NA,TRBV7-2,TRBJ2-7
ASSSLGDTSTDTQY,NA,TRBV5-1,TRBJ2-3
ASSYSYSNYGYT,NA,TRBV6-5,TRBJ1-2
ASSFLTGGRIKAEAF,few,TRBV28,TRBJ1-1
ASSARQGGYNEQF,NA,TRBV6-1,TRBJ2-1
ASSSGGNYGYT,NA,TRBV25-1,TRBJ1-2
AWARDSMNTEAF,NA,TRBV30,TRBJ1-1
ASSFRQGFLSGANVLT,few,TRBV27,TRBJ2-6
ASSLTEKETQY,once,TRBV18,TRBJ2-5
ASLGTGLPNTEAF,NA,TRBV19,TRBJ1-1
ASSQAGSYEQY,NA,TRBV4-2,TRBJ2-7
AWSVRLDLA,NA,TRBV30,TRBJ1-2
ASSFSPRVLAGAGGELF,once,TRBV5-1,TRBJ2-2
ASSTKTVPNSPLH,NA,TRBV9,TRBJ1-6
ASSPWDRGEGQPQH,NA,TRBV18,TRBJ1-5
ASSQGGTRNSPLH,NA,TRBV4-3,TRBJ1-6
ASSQKQGADSGANVLT,NA,TRBV14,TRBJ2-6
ASSTLPQGAAGYT,NA,TRBV7-6,TRBJ1-2
ASSLSTGELF,NA,TRBV18,TRBJ2-2
ASSRGRDRSSYEQY,NA,TRBV5-4,TRBJ2-7